This T cell receptor beta chain appears in the sequencing data of a study of technical replicates of blood from several donors. In germline, CDR1 is SGHAT, CDR2 FQNNGV. Trimming removed 8 bases at V and 5 bases at J, with 16 bases between. The CDR3 runs to 13 residues. Sequencing was performed with immunoSEQ multiplex PCR; in TCRdb, only in-frame clones are kept and a portion is missing. The data show tens of thousands of clones, with roughly 93% seen just once and about 0.41% held by the top ten. Sequenced: T cells isolated from PBMCs. This chain connects TRBV11-2 to TRBJ2-7, with a possible D match to TRBD2 (5 bases). This TCR derives from a human donor in good health. The CDR3 reads CASAVTRLDEQYF. Written as DNA, the CDR3 is TGTGCCAGCGCTGTAACTAGGTTGGACGAGCAGTACTTC.